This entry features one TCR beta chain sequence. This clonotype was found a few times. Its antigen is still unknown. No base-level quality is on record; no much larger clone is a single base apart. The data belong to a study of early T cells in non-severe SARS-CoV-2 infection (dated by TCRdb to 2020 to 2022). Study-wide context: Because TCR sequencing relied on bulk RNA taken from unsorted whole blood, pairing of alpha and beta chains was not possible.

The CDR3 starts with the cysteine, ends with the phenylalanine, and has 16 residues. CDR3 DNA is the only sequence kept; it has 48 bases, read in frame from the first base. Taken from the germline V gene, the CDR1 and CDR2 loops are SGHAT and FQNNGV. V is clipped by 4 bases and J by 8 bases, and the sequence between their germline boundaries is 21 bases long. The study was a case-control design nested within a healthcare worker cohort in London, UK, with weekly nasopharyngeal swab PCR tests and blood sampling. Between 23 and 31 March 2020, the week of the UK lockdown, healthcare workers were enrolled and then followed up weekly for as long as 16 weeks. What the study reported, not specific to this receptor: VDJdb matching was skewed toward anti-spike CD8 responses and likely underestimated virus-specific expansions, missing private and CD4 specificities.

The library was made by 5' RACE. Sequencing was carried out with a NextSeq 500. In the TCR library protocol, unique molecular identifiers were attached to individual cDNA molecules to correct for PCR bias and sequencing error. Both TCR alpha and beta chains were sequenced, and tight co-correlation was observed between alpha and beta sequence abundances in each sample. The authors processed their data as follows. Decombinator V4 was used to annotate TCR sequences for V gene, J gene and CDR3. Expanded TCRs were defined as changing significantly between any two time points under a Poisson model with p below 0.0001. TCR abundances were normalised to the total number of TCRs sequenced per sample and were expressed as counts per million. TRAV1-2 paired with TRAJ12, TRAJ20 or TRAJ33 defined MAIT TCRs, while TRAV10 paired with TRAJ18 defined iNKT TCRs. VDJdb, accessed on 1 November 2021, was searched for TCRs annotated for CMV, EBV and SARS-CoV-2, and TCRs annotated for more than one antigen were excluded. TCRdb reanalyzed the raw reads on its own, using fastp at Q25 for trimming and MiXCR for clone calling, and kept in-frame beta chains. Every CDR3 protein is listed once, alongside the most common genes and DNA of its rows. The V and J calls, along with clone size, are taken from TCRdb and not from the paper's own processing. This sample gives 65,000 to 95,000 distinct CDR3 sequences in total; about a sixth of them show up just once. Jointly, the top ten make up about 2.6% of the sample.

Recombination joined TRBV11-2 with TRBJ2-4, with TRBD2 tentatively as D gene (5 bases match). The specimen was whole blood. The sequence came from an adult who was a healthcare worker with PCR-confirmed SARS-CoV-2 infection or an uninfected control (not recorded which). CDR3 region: CASSYRPRWGEDIQYF. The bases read TGTGCCAGCAGCTACCGCCCCCGTTGGGGAGAGGACATTCAGTACTTC.